What follows is one T cell receptor beta chain and its context. This specimen belongs to a study of blood T cell repertoires in COVID-19. For the study at large: Sample material is recorded as cDNA or gDNA derived from T cells, B-cell-depleted T cells, or PBMCs.

Per germline, CDR1 SGDLS and CDR2 YYNGEE. Trimming removed 4 bases from V and 3 bases from J; junction bases left unmatched: 8. The CDR3 has 16 amino acids. Source study methods: How many nucleated cells were present was estimated from reference gene primer amplification. Generated by immunoSEQ multiplex PCR, the TCRdb table keeps only in-frame clones and is missing some. V and J calls and clone size are copied from that table; D and trimming were computed from the DNA. The table records roughly 70,000 clones, 65% to 85% of them present only once. The source is a human donor in a cohort sampled during active COVID-19. Sequences were obtained from peripheral blood. The chain employs TRBV9 and TRBJ2-1; TRBD2 matches at 9 bases. The CDR3 DNA reads TGTGCCAGCAGCAGACTTAGCGGGGGAAACTACAATGAGCAGTTCTTC. Translated: CASSRLSGGNYNEQFF.